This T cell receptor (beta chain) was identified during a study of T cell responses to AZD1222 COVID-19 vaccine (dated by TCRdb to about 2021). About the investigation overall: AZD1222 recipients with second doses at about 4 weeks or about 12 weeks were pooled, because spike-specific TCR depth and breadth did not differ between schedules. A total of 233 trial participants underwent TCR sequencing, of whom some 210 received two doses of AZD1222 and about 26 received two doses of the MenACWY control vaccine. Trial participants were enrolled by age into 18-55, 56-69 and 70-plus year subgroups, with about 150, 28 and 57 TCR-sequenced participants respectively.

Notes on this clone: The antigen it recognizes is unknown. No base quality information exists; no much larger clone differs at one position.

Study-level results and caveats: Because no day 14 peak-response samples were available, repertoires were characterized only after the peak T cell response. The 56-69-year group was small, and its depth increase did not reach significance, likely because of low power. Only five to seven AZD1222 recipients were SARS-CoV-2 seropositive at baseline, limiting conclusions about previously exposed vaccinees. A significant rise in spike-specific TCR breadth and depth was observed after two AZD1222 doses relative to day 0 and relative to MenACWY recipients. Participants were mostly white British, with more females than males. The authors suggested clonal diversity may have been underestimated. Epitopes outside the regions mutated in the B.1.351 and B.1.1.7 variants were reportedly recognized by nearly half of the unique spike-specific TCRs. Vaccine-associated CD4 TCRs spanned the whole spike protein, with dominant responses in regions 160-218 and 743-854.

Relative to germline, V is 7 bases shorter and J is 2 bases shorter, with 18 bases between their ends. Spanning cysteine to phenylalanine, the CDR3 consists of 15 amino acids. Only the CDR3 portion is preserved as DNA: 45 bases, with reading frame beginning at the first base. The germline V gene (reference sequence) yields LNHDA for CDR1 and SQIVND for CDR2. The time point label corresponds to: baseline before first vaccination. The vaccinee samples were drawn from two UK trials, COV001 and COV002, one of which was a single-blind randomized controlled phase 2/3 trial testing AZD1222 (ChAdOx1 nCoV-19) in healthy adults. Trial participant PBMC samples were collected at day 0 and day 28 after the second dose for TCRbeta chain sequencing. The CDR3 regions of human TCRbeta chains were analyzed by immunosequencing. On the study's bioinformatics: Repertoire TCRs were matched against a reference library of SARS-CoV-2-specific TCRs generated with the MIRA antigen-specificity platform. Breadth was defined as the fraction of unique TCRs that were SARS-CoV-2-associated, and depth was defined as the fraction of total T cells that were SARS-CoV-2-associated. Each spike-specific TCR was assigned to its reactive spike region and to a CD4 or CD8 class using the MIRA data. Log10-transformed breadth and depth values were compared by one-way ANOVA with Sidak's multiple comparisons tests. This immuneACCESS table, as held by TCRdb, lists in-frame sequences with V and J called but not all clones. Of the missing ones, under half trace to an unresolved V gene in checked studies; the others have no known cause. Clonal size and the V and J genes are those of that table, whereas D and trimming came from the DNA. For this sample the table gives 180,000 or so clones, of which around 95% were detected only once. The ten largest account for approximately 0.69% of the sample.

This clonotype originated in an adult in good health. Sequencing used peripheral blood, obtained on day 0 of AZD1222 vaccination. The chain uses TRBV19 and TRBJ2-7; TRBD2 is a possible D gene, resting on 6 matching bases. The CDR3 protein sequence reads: CASTPSLGGAYEQYF. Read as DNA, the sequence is TGTGCCAGTACCCCATCCCTTGGCGGGGCCTACGAGCAGTACTTC.